This T cell receptor beta chain was captured by sequencing in a study of shared clonotypes between healthy human individuals. Overall study findings and caveats: Sampling covered blood only; tissue repertoires likely differ.

For this clone: The antigen is not known.

V was shortened by 4 bases and J by 3 bases, with 12 bases between the two germline ends. The CDR3 has 15 residues. Germline CDR1 is MDHEN and CDR2 is SYDVKM. The assay was immunoSEQ multiplex PCR, and TCRdb's table has in-frame clones only and misses some. The table lists roughly 500,000 clones, roughly 83% of them singletons. This chain uses TRBV28 with TRBJ2-2; D is possibly TRBD2 (5 bases). This receptor was taken from a woman in her forties in good health. Some clones in this sample may be carry-over from other donors' samples. Input material: PBMCs. The CDR3 bases are TGTGCCAGCAGTTCAGCTAGCCGGGACACCGGGGAGCTGTTTTTT. Amino acids: CASSSASRDTGELFF.